This TCR beta chain was identified in a study of control samples from healthy donors and cancer patients. TCRdb's copy holds only in-frame clones and misses some; the assay was immunoSEQ multiplex PCR. The table lists around 130,000 clones, roughly 84% of them singletons. In germline, CDR1 is SNHLY, CDR2 FYNNEI. V was clipped by 6 bases and J by 5 bases, with 18 bases between them. The CDR3 runs to 15 residues. The source of this sequence is a man aged 45-65 years in good health. The sample comprised blood. The chain is built from TRBV2 and TRBJ2-3; possible D gene TRBD2, 7 bases. CDR3 in amino acids: CASRILGGAGDTQYF. The CDR3 coding sequence is TGTGCCAGCAGGATACTAGGGGGGGCTGGAGATACGCAGTATTTT.